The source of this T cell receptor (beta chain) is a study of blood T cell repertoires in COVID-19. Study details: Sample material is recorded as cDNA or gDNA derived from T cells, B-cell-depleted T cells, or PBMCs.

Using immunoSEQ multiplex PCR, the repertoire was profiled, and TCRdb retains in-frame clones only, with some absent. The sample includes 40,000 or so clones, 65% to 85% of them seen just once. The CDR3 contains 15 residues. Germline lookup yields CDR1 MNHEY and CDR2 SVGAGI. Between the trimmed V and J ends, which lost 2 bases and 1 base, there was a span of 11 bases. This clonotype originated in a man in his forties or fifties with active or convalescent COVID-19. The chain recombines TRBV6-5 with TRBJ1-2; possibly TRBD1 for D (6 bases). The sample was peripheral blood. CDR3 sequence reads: CASSYERGGNYGYTF. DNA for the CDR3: TGTGCCAGCAGTTACGAGAGAGGGGGTAACTATGGCTACACCTTC.